This TCR beta chain comes out of a study of blood T cell repertoires in COVID-19 (dated by TCRdb to between 2020 and 2021). Regarding the complete study: The collaborator samples originated in the United States, Italy and Spain and spanned the acute and convalescent phases of COVID-19. The prospective study material was composed of cDNA or gDNA derived from T cells, B-cell-depleted T cells, or PBMCs. Subjects who had been exposed to COVID-19, were actively infected with it, or had recovered from it provided the deeply sampled blood TCRbeta repertoires that made up the dataset. A freely available public database, intended as a resource for researchers studying the immune response to SARS-CoV-2, is where the repertoires were released. The samples were drawn from two sources: the first 160 participants of the ongoing ImmuneRACE study, and 1,254 subjects contributed by 6 global collaborators. Nearly every sample came with metadata listing a de-identified subject ID, COVID-19 status, age in years and sex. Where available, HLA class I and class II types were taken from metadata supplied by the sample provider and were not determined by assay-based typing. Beyond this particular receptor, the publication reports: The quantity of clinical and demographic metadata differed by source and by participant and was supplied without curation.

Participants in the prospective study were enrolled through a virtual design, were aged roughly 18 to 100 years, and lived in some 24 United States geographic areas. Cohort assignment in the prospective study relied on participant-reported clinical history from a screening survey and a study questionnaire. For ImmuneRACE Cohort 3, a participant was defined as recovered based on two consecutive negative NP/OP PCR tests, clearance by a healthcare professional, or resolution of symptoms. Mobile phlebotomists in the prospective study collected whole blood, serum and a nasopharyngeal or oropharyngeal swab from every participant. Participants in the prospective study had the option to provide additional blood draws and questionnaires over a roughly 2-month period. Blood samples from the prospective study were shipped frozen or at room temperature prior to DNA extraction. The CDR3, from cysteine to phenylalanine, totals 15 residues. The kept DNA is CDR3 alone, 45 bases in frame from the first base. V and J are truncated by 0 bases and 6 bases respectively, leaving an intervening sequence of 14 bases. In the germline V gene, CDR1 corresponds to MDHEN and CDR2 to SYDVKM.

The immunoSEQ Assay, a bias-controlled multiplex PCR, was used to amplify TCRbeta CDR3 regions from genomic DNA. The authors processed their data as follows. Nucleated cell counts per sample were estimated from amplification of reference gene primers within the assay. To quantify the absolute abundance of each unique TCRbeta CDR3 rearrangement, sequence reads were collapsed and filtered. For each sample, productive Simpson clonality was calculated by taking the square root of Simpson's diversity index across productive rearrangements. Imported from immuneACCESS, the table was reduced by TCRdb to in-frame sequences with V and J called. These copies leave out some clones; in studies compared against another copy, an unresolved V gene accounts for under half, and the cause of the remainder is not known. V, J and clone size are taken as reported in that table, and D and trimming were inferred from the DNA itself. Present in this sample are some 490,000 clones, about 85% of which were seen just once. Of the sample, 8% to 9.5% falls within the top ten clones.

Note on this clone: Which antigen it targets is not known. There are no base qualities to consult, and no much larger clone falls within one base.

This chain is built from TRBV28 and TRBJ1-1; TRBD1 is possibly the D segment (6 matching bases). This TCR came from a woman in her fifties or sixties who had recovered from COVID-19. The specimen sequenced was PBMCs or T cells enriched from blood (not recorded which). CDR3 region: CASSLWAGVRAEAFF. At the DNA level, the sequence is TGTGCCAGCAGTTTATGGGCAGGGGTTCGAGCTGAAGCTTTCTTT.